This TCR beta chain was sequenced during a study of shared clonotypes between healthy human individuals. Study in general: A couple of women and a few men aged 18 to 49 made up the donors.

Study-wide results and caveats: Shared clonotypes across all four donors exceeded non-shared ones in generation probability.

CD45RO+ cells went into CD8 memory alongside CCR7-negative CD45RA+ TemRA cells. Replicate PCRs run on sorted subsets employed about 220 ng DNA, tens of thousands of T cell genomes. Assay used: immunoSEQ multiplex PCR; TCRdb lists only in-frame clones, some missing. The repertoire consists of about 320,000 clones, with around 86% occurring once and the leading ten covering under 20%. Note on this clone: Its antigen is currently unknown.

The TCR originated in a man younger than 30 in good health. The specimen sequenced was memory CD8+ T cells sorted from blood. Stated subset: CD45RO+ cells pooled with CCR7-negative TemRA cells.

The CDR3 DNA reads TGTGCCAGCAGCTTCGGGGGCGGAGGTGAAAAACTGTTTTTT. The encoded protein is CASSFGGGGEKLFF. The chain couples TRBV5-8 to TRBJ1-4; perhaps TRBD1 as D (6 bases). Per the germline V gene, CDR1 is SGHTS and CDR2 is YDEGEE. The CDR3 totals 14 residues. The V end lost 2 bases, the J end lost 7 bases, and 12 bases lay between the germline ends.